Each of the 19 T cell receptor beta chains below was sequenced from the same sample in a study of blood T cell repertoires in COVID-19. The data were produced by immunoSEQ multiplex PCR, yet TCRdb's version contains in-frame clones alone and is incomplete. Among some 280,000 clones listed, about 82% were seen once. Sequencing was done on a sample of peripheral blood. All receptors derive from a woman in her fifties or sixties with active or convalescent COVID-19.

The J gene is TRBJ2-1, the V gene TRBV5-1, with D unclear. The germline gives CDR1 SGHRS, CDR2 YFSETQ. Trimming cost V 1 base and J 8 bases, with 13 bases left between them. The CDR3 extends over 14 amino acids. This CDR3 reads CASSLLGSTHEQFF. The CDR3 DNA reads TGCGCCAGCAGCTTGTTGGGCTCAACCCATGAGCAGTTCTTC.

This chain joins TRBV3-1 (or the pseudogene TRBV3-2) and TRBJ2-3, with D perhaps TRBD1 (6 bases). This CDR3 is 17 amino acids long. Trimming removed 4 bases at V and 2 bases at J, with 19 bases between. Germline lookup yields CDR1 LGHDT and CDR2 YNNKEL (reference sequence). The CDR3 nucleotides are TGTGCCAGCAGCCGTGGTGGGGGCAGGGCGATCACAGATACGCAGTATTTT. The encoded protein is CASSRGGGRAITDTQYF.

The genes are TRBV19 and TRBJ1-1; D is possibly TRBD1 (5 bases). This CDR3 contains 14 residues. Germline CDR1 LNHDA, CDR2 SQIVND (reference sequence). The ends were cut back, 0 bases at V and 6 bases at J, with 11 bases in the middle. CDR3 nucleotide sequence: TGTGCCAGTAGTATAGATCGCGCAGGGTCTGAAGCTTTCTTT. This translates into CASSIDRAGSEAFF.

This clone is a singleton in its sample. The chain employs TRBV28 and TRBJ1-6; tentative D call: TRBD1 (5 bases). This CDR3 region has 15 residues. CDR1 MDHEN and CDR2 SYDVKM come from the germline V gene. Trimming removed 5 bases from V and 8 bases from J, with 16 bases in between. The CDR3 region has the DNA TGTGCCAGCAGTCGAGCAGACAGCGCGTATTCACCCCTCCACTTT. Its protein product is CASSRADSAYSPLHF.

The rearrangement joins TRBV11-2 to TRBJ2-5; 7 nucleotides line up with TRBD1. The trim removed 3 bases at V and 1 base at J, leaving 2 bases unmatched. This CDR3 has 14 amino acids. Germline loops: CDR1 SGHAT, CDR2 FQNNGV. CDR3: CASSLTGLQETQYF. CDR3 bases: TGTGCCAGCAGCTTGACAGGGCTCCAAGAGACCCAGTACTTC.

The chain combines TRBV28 with TRBJ1-1; D gene ambiguous. Germline V CDR1 and CDR2: MDHEN, SYDVKM. The CDR3 loop spans 14 amino acids. V lost 4 bases to trimming and J lost 1 base, with 10 bases between them. CDR3 sequence (DNA): TGTGCCAGCAGTTCTGAGGGTCAGAACACTGAAGCTTTCTTT. Its protein is CASSSEGQNTEAFF.

The rearrangement links TRBV27 to TRBJ1-5; D ambiguous. The CDR3 is made up of 12 amino acids. The ends were cut back, 6 bases at V and 6 bases at J, with 9 bases in the middle. Germline V gives CDR1 MNHEY, CDR2 SMNVEV (reference sequence). CDR3 in DNA: TGTGCCAGCAGCAGACGCGGTCAGCCCCAGCATTTT. This codes for CASSRRGQPQHF.

This sequence joins TRBV5-4 and TRBJ2-5, with 9 bases identical to TRBD1. The CDR3 runs 14 residues. V lost 3 bases to trimming and J lost 1 base; unmatched junction nucleotides: 1. Germline V gene data show CDR1 as SGHNT and CDR2 as YYREEE (reference sequence). The CDR3 loop is CASSSGQGQETQYF. The CDR3 DNA follows: TGTGCCAGCAGCTCGGGACAGGGCCAAGAGACCCAGTACTTC.

The V and J genes are TRBV7-9 and TRBJ1-4, with D perhaps TRBD1 (6 bases). There are 15 residues in the CDR3. The germline V gene has CDR1 SEHNR and CDR2 FQNEAQ (reference sequence). The ends were cut back, 1 base at V and 7 bases at J, with 13 bases in the middle. CDR3 sequence: CASSLVGDRSEKLFF. The DNA for the CDR3 is TGTGCCAGCAGCTTAGTTGGAGACAGGAGTGAAAAACTGTTTTTT.

This clone has just one count. The CDR3 is CASSEAGYGTHGGYTF. The CDR3 DNA is TGTGCCAGCAGTGAAGCGGGGTACGGGACACACGGTGGCTACACCTTC. The chain joins TRBV2 to TRBJ1-2; weak D call: TRBD1 (6 bases). The CDR3 extends over 16 amino acids. Per germline, CDR1 SNHLY and CDR2 FYNNEI. Trimming shortened V by 0 bases and J by 7 bases, and 18 bases separated the two germline ends. Together with reference TRBV2 and TRBJ1-2, the CDR3 gives the full variable domain: EPEVTQTPSHQVTQMGQEVILRCVPISNHLYFYWYRQILGQKVEFLVSFYNNEISEKSEIFDDQFSVERPDGSNFTLKIRSTKLEDSAMYFCASSEAGYGTHGGYTFGSGTRLTVV.

This chain links TRBV14 with TRBJ2-7; D may be TRBD1 (6 bases). Trimming shortened V by 5 bases and J by 3 bases, and 17 bases separated the two germline ends. Per germline, CDR1 SGHDN and CDR2 FVKESK. The CDR3 has 15 residues. This CDR3 reads CASSSRTVTYYEQYF. The CDR3 region has the DNA TGTGCCAGCAGCTCCCGGACAGTTACCTACTACGAGCAGTACTTC.

The DNA for the CDR3 is TGTGCCAGCAGTGAATACGGGGACAGCCTGTACGAGCAGTACTTC. Encoded protein: CASSEYGDSLYEQYF. This chain links TRBV6-1 with TRBJ2-7; TRBD1 matches 7 bases. The trim removed 2 bases at V and 4 bases at J, leaving 8 bases unmatched. Germline lookup yields CDR1 MNHNS and CDR2 SASEGT. The CDR3 totals 15 residues.

The V gene is TRBV19, the J gene TRBJ2-4; possibly TRBD1 for D (6 bases). Germline CDR1 and CDR2: LNHDA and SQIVND (reference sequence). The CDR3 covers 14 residues. The V gene lost 6 bases and the J gene lost 1 base, with 10 bases spanning the gap. CDR3 sequence (DNA): TGTGCCAGTAGAGGAACAGGGGCCAAAAACATTCAGTACTTC. Amino acid sequence: CASRGTGAKNIQYF. Filled out from reference TRBV19 and TRBJ2-4, the complete variable domain reads DGGITQSPKYLFRKEGQNVTLSCEQNLNHDAMYWYRQDPGQGLRLIYYSQIVNDFQKGDIAEGYSVSREKKESFPLTVTSAQKNPTAFYLCASRGTGAKNIQYFGAGTRLSVL.

About this clone: This sample includes further DNA sequences coding for the same CDR3. The CDR3 DNA sequence: TGCGCCAGCAGCCTAAGCACAGATACGCAGTATTTT. Its protein product is CASSLSTDTQYF. The chain combines TRBV5-1 with TRBJ2-3; D uncertain. This CDR3 is 12 amino acids long. With 4 bases removed from V and 0 bases from J, the gap between germline ends came to 3 bases. Germline V CDR1 and CDR2: SGHRS, YFSETQ.

The chain is built from TRBV12-5 and TRBJ2-1; 9 positions agree with TRBD1. The V gene end was trimmed by 3 bases and the J gene end by 2 bases; junction bases not matched to a gene: 8. Germline-derived CDR1 and CDR2 are LGHNT and FRNRAP. The CDR3 length is 17 residues. The CDR3 coding sequence is TGTGCTAGTGGTTTCGGCGTCGGGACAGGGACCTACAATGAGCAGTTCTTC. It codes for CASGFGVGTGTYNEQFF. Using reference TRBV12-5 and TRBJ2-1 for the parts outside the CDR3, the full variable domain is DARVTQTPRHKVTEMGQEVTMRCQPILGHNTVFWYRQTMMQGLELLAYFRNRAPLDDSGMPKDRFSAEMPDATLATLKIQPSEPRDSAVYFCASGFGVGTGTYNEQFFGPGTRLTVL.

The J gene is TRBJ2-1, the V gene TRBV5-1; D possibly corresponds to TRBD1 (6 bases). The CDR3 extends over 13 amino acids. CDR1 is SGHRS and CDR2 is YFSETQ in the germline V gene. The V gene lost 4 bases and the J gene lost 7 bases, with 12 bases spanning the gap. The CDR3 DNA reads TGCGCCAGCAGCCCCGGACAGCCTAATGAGCAGTTCTTC. The encoded protein is CASSPGQPNEQFF.

V and J are TRBV27 and TRBJ2-5; no clear D. Trimming left V 5 bases short and J 3 bases short, with 13 bases between. CDR1 is MNHEY and CDR2 is SMNVEV in the germline V gene (reference sequence). CDR3 length equals 14 residues. The CDR3: CASSGSPREETQYF. The CDR3 region has the DNA TGTGCCAGCAGTGGATCCCCTAGAGAAGAGACCCAGTACTTC.

This sequence joins TRBV14 and TRBJ1-2; 7 nucleotides agree with TRBD1. CDR1 SGHDN and CDR2 FVKESK come from the germline V gene. CDR3 length: 14 residues. The junction had 14 bases not matched to a gene; V was cut back by 5 bases and J by 11 bases. The CDR3 reads CASSSIQGPVGYTF. CDR3 bases: TGTGCCAGCAGCTCTATACAGGGGCCGGTAGGGTACACCTTC.

V and J are TRBV12-5 and TRBJ2-7; TRBD1 matches 7 bases. Germline V gene lookup returns CDR1 LGHNT and CDR2 FRNRAP. The CDR3 loop spans 18 amino acids. V shed 1 base, J shed 1 base, and the junction held 13 bases outside the gene matches. The CDR3 nucleotides read TGTGCTAGTGGTTTGGCCGGCACTTCCGGGACAGAGTCCTACGAGCAGTACTTC. Translated, it gives CASGLAGTSGTESYEQYF. Full variable domain (remainder filled in from reference TRBV12-5 and TRBJ2-7): DARVTQTPRHKVTEMGQEVTMRCQPILGHNTVFWYRQTMMQGLELLAYFRNRAPLDDSGMPKDRFSAEMPDATLATLKIQPSEPRDSAVYFCASGLAGTSGTESYEQYFGPGTRLTVT.